The 10 T cell receptor beta chains below all came from one sample that was sequenced in a study of OX40 agonist ivuxolimab in advanced cancers. Assay: immunoSEQ multiplex PCR; the TCRdb copy retains only in-frame clones and omits some. Among 50,000 to 65,000 clones listed, nearly 95% were seen once. The sequenced sample was CD4+ or CD8+ T cells sorted from blood, obtained in a trial of the OX40 agonist ivuxolimab. The receptors were gathered from an adult with an advanced solid tumor such as melanoma, head and neck, liver or kidney cancer.

The chain couples TRBV2 to TRBJ2-2; TRBD2 agrees at 10 bases. Per germline, CDR1 SNHLY and CDR2 FYNNEI. V gave up 10 bases and J gave up 2 bases; unmatched junction bases: 4. The CDR3 consists of 14 residues. CDR3 coding DNA: TGTGCCACCACTAGCGGGGCCAACACCGGGGAGCTGTTTTTT. Encoded protein: CATTSGANTGELFF.

This chain links TRBV28 with TRBJ2-7; 7 bases match TRBD2. With V trimmed by 3 bases and J by 7 bases, 15 bases remained unmatched. Germline-derived CDR1 and CDR2 are MDHEN and SYDVKM. The length of the CDR3 is 16 residues. The CDR3 loop is CASSFVREARGMEQYF. The CDR3 region has the DNA TGTGCCAGCAGTTTTGTTCGGGAGGCTCGGGGGATGGAGCAGTACTTC.

The rearrangement joins TRBV29-1 to TRBJ1-3; no firm D call. Germline V gene sequence: CDR1 SQVTM, CDR2 ANQGSEA. V lost 3 bases to trimming and J lost 0 bases, with 12 bases between them. This CDR3 spans 15 amino acids. The CDR3 bases are TGCAGCGTTGATGTAGAGTTGCCCTCTGGAAACACCATATATTTT. Its translation: CSVDVELPSGNTIYF.

The CDR3 spells CASSLRTGEETQYF. The CDR3 coding sequence is TGTGCCAGCAGCCTCCGGACAGGGGAAGAGACCCAGTACTTC. This chain connects TRBV13 to TRBJ2-5; 9 positions agree with TRBD1. The CDR3 extends over 14 amino acids. CDR1 is PRHDT, CDR2 FYEKMQ, per germline (reference sequence). The junction had 4 bases not matched to a gene; V was cut back by 5 bases and J by 3 bases.

The rearrangement links TRBV28 to TRBJ2-2; 9 nucleotides align to TRBD1. Germline-derived CDR1 and CDR2 are MDHEN and SYDVKM. V dropped 1 base and J dropped 4; count of bases not matched to a gene: 7. The CDR3 contains 17 residues. CDR3 in DNA: TGTGCCAGCAGTTTATCCGGGACAGGGAGATTCACCGGGGAGCTGTTTTTT. This encodes CASSLSGTGRFTGELFF. The variable domain in full, completed from reference TRBV28 and TRBJ2-2, reads DVKVTQSSRYLVKRTGEKVFLECVQDMDHENMFWYRQDPGLGLRLIYFSYDVKMKEKGDIPEGYSVSREKKERFSLILESASTNQTSMYLCASSLSGTGRFTGELFFGEGSRLTVL.

V usage is TRBV7-2 and J usage is TRBJ1-1; D call uncertain. Per the germline V gene, CDR1 is SGHTA and CDR2 is FQGNSA. Trimming removed 0 bases at V and 4 bases at J, with 27 bases between. CDR3 length equals 20 residues. The CDR3 loop is CASSLAELYFEGPGVTEAFF. CDR3 DNA sequence: TGTGCCAGCAGCTTAGCGGAGCTCTACTTCGAGGGCCCAGGAGTCACTGAAGCTTTCTTT.

The chain has TRBV6-1 and TRBJ2-7; 9 bases line up with TRBD2. This CDR3 has 15 amino acids. The ends lost 6 bases at V and 2 bases at J; junction bases unmatched: 8. Germline CDR1 and CDR2: MNHNS and SASEGT. The CDR3: CASRGFSGGPYEQYF. The CDR3 DNA is TGTGCCAGCAGGGGATTTAGCGGGGGACCCTACGAGCAGTACTTC.

The chain has TRBV11-3 and TRBJ1-2, with 8 bases matching TRBD1. Germline V lookup: CDR1 SGHNT, CDR2 YENEEA. J lost 4 bases, V lost 5 bases, and 9 bases had no gene match. The CDR3 is made up of 15 amino acids. The CDR3 DNA reads TGTGCCAGCAGCCTCGGGGCAGGGGGCATCTATGGCTACACCTTC. It yields the protein CASSLGAGGIYGYTF. The full variable domain, in which reference TRBV11-3 and TRBJ1-2 provide the parts outside the CDR3, is EAGVVQSPRYKIIEKKQPVAFWCNPISGHNTLYWYLQNLGQGPELLIRYENEEAVDDSQLPKDRFSAERLKGVDSTLKIQPAELGDSAVYLCASSLGAGGIYGYTFGSGTRLTVV.

The genes are TRBV30 and TRBJ2-7, with TRBD1 as a possible D gene (6 bases). The CDR3 contains 13 residues. In germline, CDR1 is GTSNPN, CDR2 SVGIG (reference sequence). The V end lost 0 bases, the J end lost 3 bases, and 9 bases lay between the germline ends. The CDR3 reads CAWSVADSYEQYF. CDR3 coding DNA: TGTGCCTGGAGTGTCGCGGACAGCTACGAGCAGTACTTC.

The V call is TRBV7-9, the J call TRBJ2-5; D uncertain. V lost 2 bases and J lost 3, with 7 bases in between. This CDR3 comprises 13 residues. CDR1 SEHNR and CDR2 FQNEAQ come from the germline V gene (reference sequence). The CDR3 DNA sequence: TGTGCCAGCAGCTTAAATATAGAAGAGACCCAGTACTTC. Translating gives CASSLNIEETQYF.